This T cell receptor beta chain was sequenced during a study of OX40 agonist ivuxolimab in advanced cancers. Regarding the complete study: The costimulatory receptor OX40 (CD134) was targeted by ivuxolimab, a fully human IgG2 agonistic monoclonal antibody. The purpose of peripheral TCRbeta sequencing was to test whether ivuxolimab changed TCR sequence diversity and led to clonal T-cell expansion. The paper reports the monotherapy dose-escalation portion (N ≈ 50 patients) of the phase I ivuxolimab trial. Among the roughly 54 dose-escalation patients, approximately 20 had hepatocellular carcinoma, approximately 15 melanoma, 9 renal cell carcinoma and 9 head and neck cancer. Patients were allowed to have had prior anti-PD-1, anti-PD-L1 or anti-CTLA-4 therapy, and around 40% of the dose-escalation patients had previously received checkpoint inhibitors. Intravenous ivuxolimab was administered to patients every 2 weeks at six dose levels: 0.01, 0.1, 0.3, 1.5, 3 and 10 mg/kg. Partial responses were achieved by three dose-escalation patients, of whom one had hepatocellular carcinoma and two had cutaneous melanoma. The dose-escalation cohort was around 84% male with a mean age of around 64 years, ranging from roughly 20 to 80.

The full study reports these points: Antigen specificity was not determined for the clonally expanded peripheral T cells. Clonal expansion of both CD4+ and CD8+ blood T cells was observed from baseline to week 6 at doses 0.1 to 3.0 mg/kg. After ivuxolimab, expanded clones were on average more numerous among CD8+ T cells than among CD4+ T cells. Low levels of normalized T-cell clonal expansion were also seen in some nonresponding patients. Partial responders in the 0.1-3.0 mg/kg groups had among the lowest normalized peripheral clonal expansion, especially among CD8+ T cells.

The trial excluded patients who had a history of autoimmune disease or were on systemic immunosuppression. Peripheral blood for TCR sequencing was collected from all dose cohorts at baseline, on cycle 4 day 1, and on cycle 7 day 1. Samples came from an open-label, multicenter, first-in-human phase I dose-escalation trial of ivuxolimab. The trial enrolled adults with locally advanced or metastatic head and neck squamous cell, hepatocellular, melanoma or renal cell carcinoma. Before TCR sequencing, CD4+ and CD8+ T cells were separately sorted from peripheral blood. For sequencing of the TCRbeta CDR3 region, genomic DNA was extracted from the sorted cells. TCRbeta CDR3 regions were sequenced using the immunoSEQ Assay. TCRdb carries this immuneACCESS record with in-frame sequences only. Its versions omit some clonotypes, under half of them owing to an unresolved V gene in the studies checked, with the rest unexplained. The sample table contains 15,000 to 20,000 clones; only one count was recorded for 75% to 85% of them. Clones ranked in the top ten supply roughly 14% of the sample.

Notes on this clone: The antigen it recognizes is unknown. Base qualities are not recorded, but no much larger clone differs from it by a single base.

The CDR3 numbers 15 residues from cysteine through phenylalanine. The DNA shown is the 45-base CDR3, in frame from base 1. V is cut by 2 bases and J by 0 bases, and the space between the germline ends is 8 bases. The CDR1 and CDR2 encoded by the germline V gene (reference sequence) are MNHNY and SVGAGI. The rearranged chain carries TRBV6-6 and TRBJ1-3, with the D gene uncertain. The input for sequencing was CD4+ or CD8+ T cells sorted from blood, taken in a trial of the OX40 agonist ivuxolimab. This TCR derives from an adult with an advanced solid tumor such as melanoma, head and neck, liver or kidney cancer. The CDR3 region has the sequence CASSYAATSGNTIYF. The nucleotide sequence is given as TGTGCCAGCAGTTACGCGGCGACCTCTGGAAACACCATATATTTT.